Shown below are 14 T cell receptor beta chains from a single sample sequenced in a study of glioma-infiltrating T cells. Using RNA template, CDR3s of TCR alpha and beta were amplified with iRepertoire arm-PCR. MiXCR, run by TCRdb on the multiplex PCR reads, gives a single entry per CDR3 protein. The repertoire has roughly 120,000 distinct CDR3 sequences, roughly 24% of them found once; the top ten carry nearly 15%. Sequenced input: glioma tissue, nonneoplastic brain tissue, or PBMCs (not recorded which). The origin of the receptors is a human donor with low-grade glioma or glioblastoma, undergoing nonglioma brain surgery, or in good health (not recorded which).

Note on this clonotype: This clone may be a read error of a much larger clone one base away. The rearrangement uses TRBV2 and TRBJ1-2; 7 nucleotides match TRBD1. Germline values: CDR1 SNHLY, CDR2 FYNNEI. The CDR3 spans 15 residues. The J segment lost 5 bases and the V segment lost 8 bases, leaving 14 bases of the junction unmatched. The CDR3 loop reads CASPQGGQILYGYTF. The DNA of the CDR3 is TGTGCCAGCCCCCAAGGGGGACAGATCTTATATGGCTACACCTTC. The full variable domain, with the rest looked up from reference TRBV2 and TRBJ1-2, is EPEVTQTPSHQVTQMGQEVILRCVPISNHLYFYWYRQILGQKVEFLVSFYNNEISEKSEIFDDQFSVERPDGSNFTLKIRSTKLEDSAMYFCASPQGGQILYGYTFGSGTRLTVV.

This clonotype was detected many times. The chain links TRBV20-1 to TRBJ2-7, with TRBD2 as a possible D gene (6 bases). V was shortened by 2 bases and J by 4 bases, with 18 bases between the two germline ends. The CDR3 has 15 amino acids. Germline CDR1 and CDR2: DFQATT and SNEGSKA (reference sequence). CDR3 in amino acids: CSARNPASDLYEQYF. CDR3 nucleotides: TGCAGTGCTAGAAACCCGGCTAGCGACCTTTACGAGCAGTACTTC.

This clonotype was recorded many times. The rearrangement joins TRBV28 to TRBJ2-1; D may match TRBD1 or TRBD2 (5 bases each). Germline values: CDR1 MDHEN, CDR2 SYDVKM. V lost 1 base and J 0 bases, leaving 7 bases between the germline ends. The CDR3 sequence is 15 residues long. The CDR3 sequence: CASSLSGTSYNEQFF. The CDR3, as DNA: TGTGCCAGCAGTTTATCCGGGACCTCCTACAATGAGCAGTTCTTC. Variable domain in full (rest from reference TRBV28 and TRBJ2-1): DVKVTQSSRYLVKRTGEKVFLECVQDMDHENMFWYRQDPGLGLRLIYFSYDVKMKEKGDIPEGYSVSREKKERFSLILESASTNQTSMYLCASSLSGTSYNEQFFGPGTRLTVL.

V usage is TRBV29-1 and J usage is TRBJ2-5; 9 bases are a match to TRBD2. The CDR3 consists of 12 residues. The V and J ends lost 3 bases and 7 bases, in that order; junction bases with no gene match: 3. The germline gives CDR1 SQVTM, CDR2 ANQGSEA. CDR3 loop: CSVEGLAGTQYF. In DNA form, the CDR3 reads TGCAGCGTTGAGGGACTAGCTGGGACCCAGTACTTC.

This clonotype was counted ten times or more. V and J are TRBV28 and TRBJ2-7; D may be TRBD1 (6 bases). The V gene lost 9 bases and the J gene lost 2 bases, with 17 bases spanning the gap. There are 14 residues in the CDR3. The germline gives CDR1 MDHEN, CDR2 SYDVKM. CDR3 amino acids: CASCEAGVPYEQYF. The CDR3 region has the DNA TGTGCCAGTTGTGAGGCAGGGGTACCCTACGAGCAGTACTTC.

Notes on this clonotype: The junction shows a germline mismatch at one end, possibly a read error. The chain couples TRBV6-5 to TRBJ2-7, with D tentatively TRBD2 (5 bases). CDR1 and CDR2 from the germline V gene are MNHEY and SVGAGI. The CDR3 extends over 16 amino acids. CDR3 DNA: TGTGCCCGCCGTTCCTCGCCCCTCGCGGGCGCCTCCGCGCAGTCCTTC. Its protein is CARRSSPLAGASAQSF.

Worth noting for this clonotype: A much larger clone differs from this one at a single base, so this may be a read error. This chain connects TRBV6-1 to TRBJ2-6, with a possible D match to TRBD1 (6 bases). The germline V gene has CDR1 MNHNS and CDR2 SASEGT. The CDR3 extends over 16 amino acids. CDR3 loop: CASSEAAGAGPNVLTF. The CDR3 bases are TGTGCCAGCAGTGAAGCGGCAGGGGCTGGGCCCAACGTCCTGACTTTC.

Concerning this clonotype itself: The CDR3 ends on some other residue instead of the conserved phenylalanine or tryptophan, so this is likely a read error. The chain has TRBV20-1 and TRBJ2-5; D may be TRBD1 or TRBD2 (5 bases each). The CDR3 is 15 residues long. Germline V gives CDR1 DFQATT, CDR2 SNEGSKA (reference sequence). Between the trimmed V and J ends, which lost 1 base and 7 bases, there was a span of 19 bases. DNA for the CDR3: TGCAGTGCTAGAGGTGGTACTAGAACAGGTGTGACCCAGTACCTC. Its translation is CSARGGTRTGVTQYL.

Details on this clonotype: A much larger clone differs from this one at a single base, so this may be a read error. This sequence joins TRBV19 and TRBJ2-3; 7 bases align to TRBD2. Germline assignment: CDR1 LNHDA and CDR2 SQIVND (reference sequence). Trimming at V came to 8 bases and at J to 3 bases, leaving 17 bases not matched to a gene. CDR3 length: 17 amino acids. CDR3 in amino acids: CASPTRLERERTDTQYF. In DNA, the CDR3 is TGTGCCAGTCCGACCCGCCTCGAGCGGGAAAGGACAGATACGCAGTATTTT.

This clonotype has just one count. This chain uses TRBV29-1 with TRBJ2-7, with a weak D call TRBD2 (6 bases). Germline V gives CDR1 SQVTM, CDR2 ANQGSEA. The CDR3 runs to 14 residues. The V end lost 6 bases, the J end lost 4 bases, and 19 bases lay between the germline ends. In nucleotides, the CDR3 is TGCAGCGTCAAACGGGGCGGGATTTCATACGAGCAGTACTTC. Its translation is CSVKRGGISYEQYF.

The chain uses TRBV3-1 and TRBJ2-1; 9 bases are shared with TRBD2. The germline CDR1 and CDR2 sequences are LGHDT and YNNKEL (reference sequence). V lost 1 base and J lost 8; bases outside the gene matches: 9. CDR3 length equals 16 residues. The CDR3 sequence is CASSQGSAGGQDEQFF. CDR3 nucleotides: TGTGCCAGCAGCCAAGGAAGCGCGGGAGGGCAGGATGAGCAGTTCTTC.

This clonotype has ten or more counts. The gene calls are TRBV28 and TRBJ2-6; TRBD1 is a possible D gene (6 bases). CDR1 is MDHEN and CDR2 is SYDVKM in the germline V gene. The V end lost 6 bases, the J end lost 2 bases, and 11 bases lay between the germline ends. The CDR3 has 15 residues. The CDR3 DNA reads TGTGCCAGCAGATTACAGGGAACTGGGGCCAACGTCCTGACTTTC. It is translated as CASRLQGTGANVLTF.

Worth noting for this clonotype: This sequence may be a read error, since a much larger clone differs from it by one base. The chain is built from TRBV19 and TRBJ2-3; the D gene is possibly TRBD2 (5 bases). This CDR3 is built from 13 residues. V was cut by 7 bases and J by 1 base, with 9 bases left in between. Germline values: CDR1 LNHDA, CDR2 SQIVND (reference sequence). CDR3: CASNEGGTDTQYF. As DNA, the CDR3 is TGTGCCAGTAATGAGGGAGGCACAGATACGCAGTATTTT.

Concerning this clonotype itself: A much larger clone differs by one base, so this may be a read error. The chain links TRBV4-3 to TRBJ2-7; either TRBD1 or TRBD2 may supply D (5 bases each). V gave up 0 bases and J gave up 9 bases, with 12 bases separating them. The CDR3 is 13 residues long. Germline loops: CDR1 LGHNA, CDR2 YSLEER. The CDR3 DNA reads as TGCGCCAGCAGCCAAGATAGGACGGGACCGCAGTACTTC. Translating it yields CASSQDRTGPQYF.